This T cell receptor beta chain was sequenced for a study of shared clonotypes between healthy human individuals (dated by TCRdb to between 2020 and 2021). For the wider study: A couple of women and a few men aged 18 to 49 years were included in the cohort. Blood TCR repertoires of a handful of healthy adults were deeply sequenced to estimate repertoire size and the extent of clonotype sharing between individuals. To increase sequencing depth and limit assay-specific biases, TCR repertoire library preparation and sequencing were carried out by different laboratories using diverse techniques. Each donor's leukapheresis produced roughly between roughly 0.85 and 10 billion PBMCs.

Healthy HIV-negative adults with no recently reported acute infections or vaccinations were included as donors. Only Caucasian adults living in Nashville, Tennessee, USA were represented among the donors. For unsorted samples, 90 million or so PBMCs were counted, and genomic DNA was extracted using the QIAamp DNA Blood Mini kit. Blood was collected by leukapheresis, and PBMCs were isolated by Ficoll-Histopaque density gradient centrifugation and then cryopreserved in liquid nitrogen vapor phase. Using the deep immunoSEQ assay, TCR CDR3 regions were amplified from genomic DNA by multiplex PCR. Genomic DNA extracted from each cell subset was distributed evenly over all wells of several immunoSEQ 96-well plates, and each plate served as one replicate. For unsorted PBMC, each replicate PCR was loaded with roughly 0.3 ug genomic DNA, equivalent to roughly 33,000 T cell genomes. Ten immunoSEQ deep assay plates were used to sequence unsorted PBMC genomic DNA. Purified libraries were quantified with a Qubit 3.0 fluorometer, sized on a Bioanalyzer 2100, and re-quantified with the KAPA Library Quantification kit. Every immunoSEQ 96-well plate was sequenced on a dedicated single-read 150-cycle Illumina NextSeq 550 flow cell. The authors processed their data as follows. The immunoSEQ output contained only junctional sequences without quality scores, so filtering could not match that applied to full-length reads. Sequences were annotated with PyIR, a Python wrapper for IgBLAST v1.9, and V/J genes and CDR3 were assigned using IMGT germline references. Any read was removed if the V/J assignment was weak (E-value above 1e-6), the CDR3 was missing, or the read contained stop codons, out-of-frame junctions, or ambiguous translated residues. V3J clonotypes were defined as sequences sharing the same inferred V gene, J gene, and CDR3 amino acid sequence. Percentage overlap between repertoires was calculated by dividing the number of shared unique clonotypes by the size of the smaller repertoire. RTK rarefaction, the Chao1 estimator, and Recon v2.1 estimates of unobserved clonotypes were used to assess repertoire richness. TCRdb carries this immuneACCESS record with in-frame sequences only. Its versions omit some clonotypes, under half of them owing to an unresolved V gene in the studies checked, with the rest unexplained. V and J calls and clone size come straight from that table; D and trimming were deduced from the DNA. For this sample the table gives about 600,000 clones, of which around 78% were detected only once. The top ten hold more than 10% of the sample.

Comments on this clone: Its target antigen remains unknown. No qualities accompany the bases; no much larger clone lies one base away.

Summary of the overall study and its limitations: Only blood was sampled, and tissue TCR repertoires likely differ from those in blood. Based on pairwise subsampling, the degree of clonotype sharing among donors was expected to be affected by sequencing depth. Because the study included a small number of donors, the genetic and exposure-history diversity represented was limited.

This TCR derives from a woman aged 40 to 49 in good health. Some clones in this sample may be carry-over from other donors' samples. Sample: PBMCs.

CDR3 region: CASSSPGTKKETQYF. Read as DNA, the sequence is TGTGCCAGCAGTTCCCCCGGGACAAAAAAAGAGACCCAGTACTTC. Recombination linked TRBV28 to TRBJ2-5, with a weak D call of TRBD1 (6 bases match). V and J are truncated by 4 bases and 3 bases respectively, leaving an intervening sequence of 15 bases. From the cysteine up to the phenylalanine, the CDR3 has a length of 15 residues. CDR3 DNA only is kept here, 45 bases in frame from base 1. CDR1 MDHEN and CDR2 SYDVKM are derived from the germline V gene.